A selection of T cell receptor beta chains follows, all from one sample in a study of blood T cell repertoires in COVID-19. Sequenced by immunoSEQ multiplex PCR; TCRdb stores in-frame clones only, minus some. There are 110,000 to 150,000 clones in the sample; roughly four fifths occur only once, and roughly 8.6% lies in the top ten. Sequencing was done on a sample of peripheral blood. These receptors were collected from a woman aged 80 or older in a cohort sampled during active or convalescent COVID-19. CDR3s include the opening cysteine and the closing phenylalanine or tryptophan. The D gene is left open where the match is weak. Only part of the rows carry a size: once, few, many, or a class if the clone is expanded.

d_gene: TRBD1
abundance: few
len: 16
v_gene: TRBV18
j_gene: TRBJ1-1
CDR3aa: CASSPPFDRAHTEAFF
CDR3nt: TGTGCCAGCTCACCACCTTTTGACAGGGCGCACACTGAAGCTTTCTTT

d_gene: .
abundance: .
len: 15
v_gene: TRBV19
j_gene: TRBJ1-2
CDR3aa: CASSIGGLFNYGYTF
CDR3nt: TGTGCCAGTAGTATAGGCGGCTTATTCAACTATGGCTACACCTTC

d_gene: TRBD1
abundance: .
len: 15
v_gene: TRBV11-2
j_gene: TRBJ2-5
CDR3aa: CASSPTTGGLETQYF
CDR3nt: TGTGCCAGCAGCCCGACGACAGGGGGCCTGGAGACCCAGTACTTC

d_gene: TRBD1
abundance: .
len: 16
v_gene: TRBV28
j_gene: TRBJ2-4
CDR3aa: CASRGQAILAKNIQYF
CDR3nt: TGTGCCAGCAGGGGACAGGCCATCCTAGCCAAAAACATTCAGTACTTC

d_gene: .
abundance: once
len: 13
v_gene: TRBV28
j_gene: TRBJ1-2
CDR3aa: CASKVPTRGGYTF
CDR3nt: TGTGCCAGCAAGGTCCCGACACGGGGTGGCTACACCTTC

d_gene: TRBD2
abundance: .
len: 16
v_gene: TRBV19
j_gene: TRBJ2-1
CDR3aa: CASSILLAGKYNEQFF
CDR3nt: TGTGCCAGTAGTATCCTACTAGCGGGGAAGTACAATGAGCAGTTCTTC

d_gene: TRBD1
abundance: .
len: 14
v_gene: TRBV27
j_gene: TRBJ1-2
CDR3aa: CASSPNDRAYGYTF
CDR3nt: TGTGCCAGCAGTCCAAACGACAGGGCCTATGGCTACACCTTC

d_gene: .
abundance: .
len: 14
v_gene: TRBV6-6
j_gene: TRBJ2-3
CDR3aa: CASSYSSASDTQYF
CDR3nt: TGTGCCAGCAGTTACAGTAGCGCCTCAGATACGCAGTATTTT

d_gene: .
abundance: .
len: 17
v_gene: TRBV19
j_gene: TRBJ2-5
CDR3aa: CASSIGWVRGALETQYF
CDR3nt: TGTGCCAGTAGTATAGGCTGGGTCCGGGGTGCTCTAGAGACCCAGTACTTC

d_gene: .
abundance: .
len: 14
v_gene: TRBV5-4
j_gene: TRBJ2-3
CDR3aa: CASSHRTATDTQYF
CDR3nt: TGTGCCAGCAGCCATAGGACAGCCACAGATACGCAGTATTTT

d_gene: .
abundance: .
len: 15
v_gene: TRBV6-6
j_gene: TRBJ2-2
CDR3aa: CASTRGNLNTGELFF
CDR3nt: TGTGCCAGCACCCGAGGCAACTTAAACACCGGGGAGCTGTTTTTT

d_gene: TRBD1
abundance: .
len: 15
v_gene: TRBV5-1
j_gene: TRBJ2-1
CDR3aa: CASSSTTGSHNEQFF
CDR3nt: TGCGCCAGCAGCTCGACGACAGGGTCCCACAATGAGCAGTTCTTC

d_gene: .
abundance: .
len: 15
v_gene: TRBV13
j_gene: TRBJ2-2
CDR3aa: CASSRSFENTGELFF
CDR3nt: TGTGCCAGCAGCCGAAGCTTCGAGAACACCGGGGAGCTGTTTTTT

d_gene: .
abundance: .
len: 13
v_gene: TRBV28
j_gene: TRBJ1-1
CDR3aa: CASSRHLNTEAFF
CDR3nt: TGTGCCAGCAGCCGTCACTTGAACACTGAAGCTTTCTTT

d_gene: .
abundance: .
len: 13
v_gene: TRBV11-2
j_gene: TRBJ1-1
CDR3aa: CASSFTGYTEAFF
CDR3nt: TGTGCCAGCAGCTTTACAGGATACACTGAAGCTTTCTTT

d_gene: TRBD1
abundance: .
len: 13
v_gene: TRBV6-5
j_gene: TRBJ1-5
CDR3aa: CASSLTGEQPQHF
CDR3nt: TGTGCCAGCAGCTTGACAGGGGAACAGCCCCAGCATTTT

d_gene: .
abundance: .
len: 14
v_gene: TRBV2
j_gene: TRBJ2-2
CDR3aa: CASSDGGYAGELFF
CDR3nt: TGTGCCAGCAGTGACGGGGGTTACGCCGGGGAGCTGTTTTTT

d_gene: TRBD2
abundance: .
len: 18
v_gene: TRBV7-9
j_gene: TRBJ2-5
CDR3aa: CASSPRGGLAGKGETQYF
CDR3nt: TGTGCCAGCAGCCCCCGGGGCGGACTAGCGGGGAAAGGAGAGACCCAGTACTTC

d_gene: .
abundance: .
len: 16
v_gene: TRBV10-1
j_gene: TRBJ1-4
CDR3aa: CASSEADGATNEKLFF
CDR3nt: TGCGCCAGCAGTGAGGCCGACGGAGCAACTAATGAAAAACTGTTTTTT

d_gene: .
abundance: .
len: 12
v_gene: TRBV28
j_gene: TRBJ2-2
CDR3aa: CASSQGTGELFF
CDR3nt: TGTGCCAGCAGTCAGGGGACCGGGGAGCTGTTTTTT

d_gene: .
abundance: .
len: 16
v_gene: TRBV7-9
j_gene: TRBJ1-4
CDR3aa: CASSLVVTRGNEKLFF
CDR3nt: TGTGCCAGCAGCTTAGTTGTCACAAGGGGGAATGAAAAACTGTTTTTT

d_gene: .
abundance: few
len: 13
v_gene: TRBV6-5
j_gene: TRBJ1-1
CDR3aa: CASSTVGSTEAFF
CDR3nt: TGTGCCAGCAGTACGGTTGGGAGCACTGAAGCTTTCTTT

d_gene: .
abundance: few
len: 13
v_gene: TRBV6-2/TRBV6-3
j_gene: TRBJ1-6
CDR3aa: CASSPQGNSPLHF
CDR3nt: TGTGCCAGCAGTCCCCAGGGAAATTCACCCCTCCACTTT

d_gene: TRBD1
abundance: .
len: 16
v_gene: TRBV11-2
j_gene: TRBJ1-6
CDR3aa: CASSPRDRGPNSPLHF
CDR3nt: TGTGCCAGCAGCCCACGGGACAGGGGGCCGAATTCACCCCTCCACTTT

d_gene: TRBD2
abundance: .
len: 15
v_gene: TRBV5-8
j_gene: TRBJ2-5
CDR3aa: CASSWLAGGFGTQYF
CDR3nt: TGTGCCAGCAGCTGGCTAGCGGGGGGTTTCGGGACCCAGTACTTC

d_gene: .
abundance: few
len: 14
v_gene: TRBV5-4
j_gene: TRBJ2-3
CDR3aa: CASSFRTGSDTQYF
CDR3nt: TGTGCCAGCAGCTTTCGTACGGGGTCAGATACGCAGTATTTT

d_gene: .
abundance: once
len: 14
v_gene: TRBV19
j_gene: TRBJ2-7
CDR3aa: CASSIPARSYEQYF
CDR3nt: TGTGCCAGTAGTATCCCAGCGCGCTCCTACGAGCAGTACTTC

d_gene: .
abundance: .
len: 15
v_gene: TRBV4-1
j_gene: TRBJ1-5
CDR3aa: CASSRGPGEGQPQHF
CDR3nt: TGCGCCAGCAGCCGCGGACCCGGGGAGGGTCAGCCCCAGCATTTT

d_gene: TRBD1
abundance: .
len: 16
v_gene: TRBV28
j_gene: TRBJ1-2
CDR3aa: CASSLPGTGGNYGYTF
CDR3nt: TGTGCCAGCAGTTTACCTGGGACAGGGGGCAACTATGGCTACACCTTC

d_gene: TRBD2
abundance: .
len: 14
v_gene: TRBV10-3
j_gene: TRBJ2-3
CDR3aa: CAISTSGGARSQYF
CDR3nt: TGTGCCATCAGCACTAGCGGGGGGGCCAGGTCGCAGTATTTT

d_gene: TRBD1
abundance: .
len: 17
v_gene: TRBV19
j_gene: TRBJ1-6
CDR3aa: CASSNARQGFYNSPLHF
CDR3nt: TGTGCCAGTAGTAACGCGCGACAGGGATTCTATAATTCACCCCTCCACTTT

d_gene: .
abundance: .
len: 12
v_gene: TRBV7-3
j_gene: TRBJ1-1
CDR3aa: CASSPRGGEAFF
CDR3nt: TGTGCCAGCAGCCCCCGGGGGGGCGAAGCTTTCTTT

d_gene: TRBD2
abundance: .
len: 14
v_gene: TRBV3-1/TRBV3-2
j_gene: TRBJ2-7
CDR3aa: CASSQFPGEGEQYF
CDR3nt: TGTGCCAGCAGCCAGTTCCCCGGGGAGGGGGAGCAGTACTTC

d_gene: .
abundance: .
len: 20
v_gene: TRBV30
j_gene: TRBJ1-6
CDR3aa: CAWSTRGDTYISSYNSPLHF
CDR3nt: TGTGCCTGGAGTACTCGGGGGGACACCTATATCAGCTCCTATAATTCACCCCTCCACTTT

d_gene: .
abundance: .
len: 16
v_gene: TRBV4-1
j_gene: TRBJ2-5
CDR3aa: CASSQVGRRVGETQYF
CDR3nt: TGCGCCAGCAGCCAAGTCGGCAGGAGGGTAGGGGAGACCCAGTACTTC

d_gene: TRBD1
abundance: few
len: 14
v_gene: TRBV2
j_gene: TRBJ1-2
CDR3aa: CAGRTGRARDGYTF
CDR3nt: TGTGCCGGAAGGACAGGGCGGGCTCGTGACGGCTACACCTTC

d_gene: .
abundance: .
len: 13
v_gene: TRBV18
j_gene: TRBJ1-2
CDR3aa: CASSPPEMRGYTF
CDR3nt: TGTGCCAGCTCACCCCCGGAGATGAGAGGCTACACCTTC

d_gene: TRBD1
abundance: .
len: 21
v_gene: TRBV6-1
j_gene: TRBJ1-5
CDR3aa: CASSEALSQGATRYSNQPQHF
CDR3nt: TGTGCCAGCAGTGAAGCGCTTTCCCAGGGGGCTACTCGGTATAGCAATCAGCCCCAGCATTTT

d_gene: .
abundance: .
len: 14
v_gene: TRBV7-3
j_gene: TRBJ2-3
CDR3aa: CASSLRASTDTQYF
CDR3nt: TGTGCCAGCAGCTTAAGGGCTAGCACAGATACGCAGTATTTT

d_gene: .
abundance: .
len: 15
v_gene: TRBV15
j_gene: TRBJ1-5
CDR3aa: CATSRDADSNQPQHF
CDR3nt: TGTGCCACCAGCAGAGATGCGGATAGCAATCAGCCCCAGCATTTT

d_gene: TRBD1
abundance: .
len: 17
v_gene: TRBV6-2/TRBV6-3
j_gene: TRBJ1-5
CDR3aa: CASSYGPPGGSNQPQHF
CDR3nt: TGTGCCAGCAGTTACGGACCACCAGGGGGGAGCAATCAGCCCCAGCATTTT

d_gene: .
abundance: .
len: 13
v_gene: TRBV7-9
j_gene: TRBJ1-1
CDR3aa: CASSLLSSTEAFF
CDR3nt: TGTGCCAGCAGCCTCTTAAGTAGCACTGAAGCTTTCTTT